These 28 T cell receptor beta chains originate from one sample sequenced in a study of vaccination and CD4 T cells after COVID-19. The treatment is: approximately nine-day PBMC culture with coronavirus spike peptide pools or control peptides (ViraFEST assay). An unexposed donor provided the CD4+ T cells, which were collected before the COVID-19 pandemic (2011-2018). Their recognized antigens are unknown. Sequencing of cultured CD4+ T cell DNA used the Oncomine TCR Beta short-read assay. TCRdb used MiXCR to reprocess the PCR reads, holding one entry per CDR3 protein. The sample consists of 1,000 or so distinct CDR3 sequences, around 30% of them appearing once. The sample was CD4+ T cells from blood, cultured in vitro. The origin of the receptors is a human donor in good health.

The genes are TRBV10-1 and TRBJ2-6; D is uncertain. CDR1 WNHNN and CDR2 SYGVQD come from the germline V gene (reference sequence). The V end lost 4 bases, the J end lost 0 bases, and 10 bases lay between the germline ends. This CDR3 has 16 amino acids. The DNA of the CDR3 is TGCGCCAGCAGTGTTGAGCGACGCTCTGGGGCCAACGTCCTGACTTTC. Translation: CASSVERRSGANVLTF.

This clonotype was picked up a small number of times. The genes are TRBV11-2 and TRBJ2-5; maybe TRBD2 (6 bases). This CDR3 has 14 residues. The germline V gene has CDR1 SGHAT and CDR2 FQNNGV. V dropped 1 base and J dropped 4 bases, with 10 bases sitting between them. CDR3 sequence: CASSLAPGGETQYF. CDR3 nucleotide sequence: TGTGCCAGCAGCTTAGCCCCCGGGGGAGAGACCCAGTACTTC.

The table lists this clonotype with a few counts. CDR3: CASSLGVVSPPNGYTF. CDR3 DNA sequence: TGCGCCAGCAGCTTGGGGGTAGTATCCCCTCCTAATGGCTACACCTTC. This chain links TRBV5-1 with TRBJ1-2; D gene ambiguous. This CDR3 is 16 amino acids long. From germline, CDR1 is SGHRS and CDR2 YFSETQ. The V gene lost 0 bases and the J gene lost 6 bases, with 18 bases spanning the gap.

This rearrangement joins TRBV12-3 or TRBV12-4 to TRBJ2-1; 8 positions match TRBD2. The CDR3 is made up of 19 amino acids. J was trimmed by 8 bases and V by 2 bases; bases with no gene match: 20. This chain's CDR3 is CASSLPGAGASPTGDEQFF. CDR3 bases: TGTGCCAGCAGTTTACCCGGAGCGGGAGCCTCCCCTACGGGTGATGAGCAGTTCTTC.

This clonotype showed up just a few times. The CDR3, as DNA: TGTGCCAGCAGCCCCGCGGGCCGTGATAGCAATCAGCCCCAGCATTTT. Its translation is CASSPAGRDSNQPQHF. The rearrangement uses TRBV28 and TRBJ1-5, with D hard to call. V shed 6 bases and J shed 0 bases, with 15 bases lying between them. The germline gives CDR1 MDHEN, CDR2 SYDVKM. The CDR3 runs to 16 residues.

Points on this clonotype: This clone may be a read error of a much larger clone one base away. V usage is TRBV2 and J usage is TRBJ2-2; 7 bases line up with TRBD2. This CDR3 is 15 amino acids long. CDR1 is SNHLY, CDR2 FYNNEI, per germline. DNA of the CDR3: TGTGCCAGCACTGTAGGACTAGGGAACACCGGGGGGCTGTTTTTT. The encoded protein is CASTVGLGNTGGLFF.

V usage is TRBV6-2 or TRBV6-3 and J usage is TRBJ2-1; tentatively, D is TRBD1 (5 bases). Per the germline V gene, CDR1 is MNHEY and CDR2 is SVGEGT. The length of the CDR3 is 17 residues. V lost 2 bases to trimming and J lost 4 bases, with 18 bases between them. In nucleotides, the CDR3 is TGTGCCAGCAGTTACGTTCAGGGTTCCCCAAGTTACAATGAGCAGTTCTTC. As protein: CASSYVQGSPSYNEQFF.

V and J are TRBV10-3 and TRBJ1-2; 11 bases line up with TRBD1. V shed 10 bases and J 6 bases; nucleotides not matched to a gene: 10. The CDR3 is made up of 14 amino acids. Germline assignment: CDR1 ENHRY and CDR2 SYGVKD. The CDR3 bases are TGTGCCACCGTGGACAGGGGGCCAGTGGATGGCTACACCTTC. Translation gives CATVDRGPVDGYTF.

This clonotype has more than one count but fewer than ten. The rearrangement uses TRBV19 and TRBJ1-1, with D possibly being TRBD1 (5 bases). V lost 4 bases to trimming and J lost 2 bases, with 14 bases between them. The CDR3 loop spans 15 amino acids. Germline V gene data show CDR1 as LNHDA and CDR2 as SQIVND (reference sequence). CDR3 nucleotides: TGTGCCAGTAGTAAACGGGTTGGGGGAAACACTGAAGCTTTCTTT. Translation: CASSKRVGGNTEAFF.

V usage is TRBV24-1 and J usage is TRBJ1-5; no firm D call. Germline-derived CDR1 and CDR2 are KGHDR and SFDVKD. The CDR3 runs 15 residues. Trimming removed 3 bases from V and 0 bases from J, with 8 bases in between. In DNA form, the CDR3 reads TGTGCCACCAGTGATCCCTCGGATAGCAATCAGCCCCAGCATTTT. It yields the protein CATSDPSDSNQPQHF.

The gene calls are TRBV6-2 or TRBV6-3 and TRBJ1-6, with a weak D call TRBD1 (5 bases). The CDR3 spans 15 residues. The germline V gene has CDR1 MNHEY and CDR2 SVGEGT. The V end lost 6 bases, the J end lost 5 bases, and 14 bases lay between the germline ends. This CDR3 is CASSERQRDNSPLHF. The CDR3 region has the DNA TGTGCCAGCAGCGAAAGACAGCGTGATAATTCACCCCTCCACTTT.

This chain's CDR3 is CASSLGGTPAVHGYTF. The CDR3 bases are TGTGCCAGCAGTTTAGGTGGGACCCCCGCCGTCCATGGCTACACCTTC. The chain links TRBV28 to TRBJ1-2; a possible D gene is TRBD1 (5 bases). This CDR3 spans 16 amino acids. CDR1 MDHEN and CDR2 SYDVKM come from the germline V gene. The V end was cut by 2 bases, the J end by 6 bases, with 19 bases between.

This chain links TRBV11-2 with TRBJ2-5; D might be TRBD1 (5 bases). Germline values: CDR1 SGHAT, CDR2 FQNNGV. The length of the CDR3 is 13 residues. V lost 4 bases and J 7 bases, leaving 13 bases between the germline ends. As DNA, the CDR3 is TGTGCCAGCAGCTCCACAGGTCTCGGGACCCAGTACTTC. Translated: CASSSTGLGTQYF.

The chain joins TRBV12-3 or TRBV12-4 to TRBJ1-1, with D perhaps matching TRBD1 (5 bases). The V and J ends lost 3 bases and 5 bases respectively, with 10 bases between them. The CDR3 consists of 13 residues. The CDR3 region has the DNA TGTGCCAGCAGTTTCCAGGGCGGGACTGAAGCTTTCTTT. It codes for CASSFQGGTEAFF.

The CDR3 loop reads CASSPAAGNEGYTF. DNA of the CDR3: TGTGCCAGCTCACCAGCCGCAGGGAATGAAGGCTACACCTTC. This chain joins TRBV18 and TRBJ1-2, with D possibly TRBD1 on 5 matching bases. CDR1 KGHSH and CDR2 LQKENI come from the germline V gene. Trimming removed 2 bases at V and 8 bases at J, with 15 bases between. This CDR3 has 14 residues. The full variable domain, in which reference TRBV18 and TRBJ1-2 provide the parts outside the CDR3, is NAGVMQNPRHLVRRRGQEARLRCSPMKGHSHVYWYRQLPEEGLKFMVYLQKENIIDESGMPKERFSAEFPKEGPSILRIQQVVRGDSAAYFCASSPAAGNEGYTFGSGTRLTVV.

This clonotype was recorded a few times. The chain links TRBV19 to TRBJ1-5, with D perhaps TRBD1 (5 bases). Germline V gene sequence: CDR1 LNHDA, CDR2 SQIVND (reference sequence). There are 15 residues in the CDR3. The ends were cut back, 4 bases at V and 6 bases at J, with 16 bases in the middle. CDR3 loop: CASSRQGEYGQPQHF. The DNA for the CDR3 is TGTGCCAGTAGTAGGCAGGGCGAGTACGGTCAGCCCCAGCATTTT.

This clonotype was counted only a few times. CDR3 DNA: TGTGCCAGCTCCAGCGACCAAGAGACCCAGTACTTC. This encodes CASSSDQETQYF. This chain links TRBV2 with TRBJ2-5; no definite D call. The CDR3 extends over 12 amino acids. Trimming took 8 bases from V and 0 from J, leaving 7 bases between them. The germline CDR1 and CDR2 sequences are SNHLY and FYNNEI.

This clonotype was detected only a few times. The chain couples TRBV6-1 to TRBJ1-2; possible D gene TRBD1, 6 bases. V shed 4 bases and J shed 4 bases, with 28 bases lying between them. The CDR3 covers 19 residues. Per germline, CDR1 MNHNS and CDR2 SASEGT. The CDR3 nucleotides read TGTGCCAGCAGTGGGGAAACCCGAGGGGGAACTCAGGGGTTCTATGGCTACACCTTC. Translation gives CASSGETRGGTQGFYGYTF.

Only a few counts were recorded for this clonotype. The CDR3 DNA follows: TGTGCCAGCAGTTTTTGGGGGAACCAAGAGACCCAGTACTTC. Amino acid sequence: CASSFWGNQETQYF. The gene calls are TRBV28 and TRBJ2-5; D could derive from TRBD1 or TRBD2 (5 bases each). The ends were cut back, 3 bases at V and 0 bases at J, with 8 bases in the middle. In germline, CDR1 is MDHEN, CDR2 SYDVKM. CDR3 size: 14 residues.

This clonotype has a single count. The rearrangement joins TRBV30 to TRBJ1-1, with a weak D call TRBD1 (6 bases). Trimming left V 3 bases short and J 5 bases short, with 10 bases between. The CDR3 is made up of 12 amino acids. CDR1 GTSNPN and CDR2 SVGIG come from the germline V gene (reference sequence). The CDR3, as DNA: TGTGCCTGGAGCCTACAGGGTACTGAAGCTTTCTTT. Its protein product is CAWSLQGTEAFF.

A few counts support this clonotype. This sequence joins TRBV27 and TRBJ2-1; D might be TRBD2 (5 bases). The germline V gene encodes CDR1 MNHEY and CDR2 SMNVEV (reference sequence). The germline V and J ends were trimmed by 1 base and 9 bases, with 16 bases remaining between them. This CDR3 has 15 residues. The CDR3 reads CASSLWGEGTGEQFF. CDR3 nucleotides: TGTGCCAGCAGTTTATGGGGAGAGGGAACTGGTGAGCAGTTCTTC.

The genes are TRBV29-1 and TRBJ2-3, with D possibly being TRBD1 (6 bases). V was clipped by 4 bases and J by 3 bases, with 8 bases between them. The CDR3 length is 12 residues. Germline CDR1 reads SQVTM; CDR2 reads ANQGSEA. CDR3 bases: TGCAGCGTTGCCAGGGGTACAGATACGCAGTATTTT. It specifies CSVARGTDTQYF.

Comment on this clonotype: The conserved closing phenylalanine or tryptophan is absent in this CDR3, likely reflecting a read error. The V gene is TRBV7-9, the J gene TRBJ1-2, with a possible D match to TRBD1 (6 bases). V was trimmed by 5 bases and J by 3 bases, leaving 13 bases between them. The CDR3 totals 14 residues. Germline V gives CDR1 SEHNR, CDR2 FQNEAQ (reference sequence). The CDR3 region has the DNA TGTGCCAGCAGCGGAGGGGGGGCCTACTATGGCTACACCCTC. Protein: CASSGGGAYYGYTL.

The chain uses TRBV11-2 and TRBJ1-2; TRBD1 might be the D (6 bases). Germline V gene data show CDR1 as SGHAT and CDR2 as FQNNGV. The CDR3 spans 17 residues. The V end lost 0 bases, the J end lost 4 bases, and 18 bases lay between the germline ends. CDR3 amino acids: CASSLDQRQGRGYGYTF. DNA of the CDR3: TGTGCCAGCAGCTTAGATCAGCGGCAGGGGCGCGGCTATGGCTACACCTTC.

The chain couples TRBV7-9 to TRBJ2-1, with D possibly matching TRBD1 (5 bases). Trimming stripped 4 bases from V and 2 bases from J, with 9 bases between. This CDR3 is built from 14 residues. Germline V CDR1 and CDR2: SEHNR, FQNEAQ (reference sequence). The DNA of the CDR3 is TGTGCCAGCAGCTCCGCAGGGACCTACAATGAGCAGTTCTTC. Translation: CASSSAGTYNEQFF.

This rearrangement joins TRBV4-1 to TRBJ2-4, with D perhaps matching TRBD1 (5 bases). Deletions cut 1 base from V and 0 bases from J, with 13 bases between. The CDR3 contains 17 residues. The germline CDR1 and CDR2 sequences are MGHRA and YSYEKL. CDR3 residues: CASSQVAPGQAKNIQYF. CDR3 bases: TGCGCCAGCAGCCAAGTAGCCCCAGGGCAAGCCAAAAACATTCAGTACTTC.

In DNA form, the CDR3 reads TGTGCCATCAGCGCCGAAGGGTACGATACGCAGTATTTT. This codes for CAISAEGYDTQYF. The chain joins TRBV10-3 to TRBJ2-3; unclear D gene. Germline CDR1 ENHRY, CDR2 SYGVKD. CDR3 size: 13 residues. V dropped 6 bases and J dropped 6 bases, with 13 bases sitting between them.

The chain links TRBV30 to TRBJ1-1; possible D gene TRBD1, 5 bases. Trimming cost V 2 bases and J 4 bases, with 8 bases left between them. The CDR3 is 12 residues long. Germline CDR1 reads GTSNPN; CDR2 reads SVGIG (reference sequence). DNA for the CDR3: TGTGCCTGGAGTAGGGGCCCCACTGAAGCTTTCTTT. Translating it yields CAWSRGPTEAFF.